One and the same sample provided the 31 T cell receptor beta chains below, sequenced in a study of shared clonotypes between healthy human individuals. TCRdb's copy holds only in-frame clones and misses some; the assay was immunoSEQ multiplex PCR. The sample holds over a million clones; about 96% are singletons and the top ten take roughly 1.2%. The sample taken for sequencing was naive CD4+ T cells sorted from blood. As for subset: CD45RA+ positively selected. These receptors originate from a man aged 30-40 years in good health.

The genes are TRBV14 and TRBJ2-1; D not certain. The CDR3 covers 14 residues. Germline V lookup: CDR1 SGHDN, CDR2 FVKESK. V lost 1 base to trimming and J lost 7 bases, with 11 bases between them. CDR3 protein: CASSQVDRWNEQFF. The CDR3 DNA follows: TGTGCCAGCAGCCAAGTTGACCGGTGGAATGAGCAGTTCTTC.

This chain links TRBV7-2 with TRBJ2-7; D not certain. V lost 4 bases and J lost 5, with 15 bases in between. The CDR3 covers 14 residues. CDR1 is SGHTA and CDR2 is FQGNSA in the germline V gene. The CDR3 loop is CASSSPGRTDEQYF. CDR3 bases: TGTGCCAGCAGCTCACCAGGTCGAACCGACGAGCAGTACTTC.

The gene calls are TRBV28 and TRBJ2-5; 9 bases map to TRBD1. The germline V gene encodes CDR1 MDHEN and CDR2 SYDVKM. The CDR3 totals 14 residues. Trimming removed 5 bases from V and 5 bases from J; junction bases left unmatched: 6. The CDR3 DNA sequence: TGTGCCAGCAGTCCCCCGACAGGGGGTGAGACCCAGTACTTC. As protein: CASSPPTGGETQYF. The whole variable domain, filled in from reference TRBV28 and TRBJ2-5, reads DVKVTQSSRYLVKRTGEKVFLECVQDMDHENMFWYRQDPGLGLRLIYFSYDVKMKEKGDIPEGYSVSREKKERFSLILESASTNQTSMYLCASSPPTGGETQYFGPGTRLLVL.

The table lists this clone with a count of one. The rearrangement uses TRBV7-9 and TRBJ2-7; tentatively, D is TRBD1 (6 bases). Germline values: CDR1 SEHNR, CDR2 FQNEAQ (reference sequence). The CDR3 has 14 residues. Trimming pared 3 bases from V and 6 bases from J, leaving 15 bases between. The CDR3 is CASSFDRRAGEQYF. The DNA for the CDR3 is TGTGCCAGCAGCTTTGACAGGCGTGCGGGCGAGCAGTACTTC.

The CDR3 nucleotides are TGTGCCAGCAGCTCCTCGGGGCTAGCGGGAGGGACCGGGGAGCTGTTTTTT. Protein: CASSSSGLAGGTGELFF. The chain uses TRBV11-2 and TRBJ2-2, with 12 bases fitting TRBD2. Germline trimming cut 4 bases from V and 5 bases from J; bases unmatched to any gene: 8. Germline CDR1 SGHAT, CDR2 FQNNGV. The CDR3 spans 17 residues.

The V gene is TRBV5-4, the J gene TRBJ2-5, with D unresolved. The CDR3 covers 11 residues. Germline loops: CDR1 SGHNT, CDR2 YYREEE (reference sequence). V gave up 6 bases and J gave up 5 bases, with 8 bases separating them. The CDR3 region has the DNA TGTGCCAGCAAATATAGGGAGACCCAGTACTTC. Its translation: CASKYRETQYF.

This clone was seen just once. This chain uses TRBV2 with TRBJ2-2; 8 bases map to TRBD2. This CDR3 spans 15 amino acids. The V and J ends lost 7 bases and 0 bases, in that order; junction bases with no gene match: 4. The germline V gene has CDR1 SNHLY and CDR2 FYNNEI. CDR3 in DNA: TGTGCCAGCAACCGAGCGGGGGCGAACACCGGGGAGCTGTTTTTT. It codes for CASNRAGANTGELFF.

The chain employs TRBV7-2 and TRBJ2-2; possibly TRBD1 for D (6 bases). Germline V CDR1 and CDR2: SGHTA, FQGNSA. V was cut by 5 bases and J by 0 bases, with 10 bases left in between. The CDR3 has 15 residues. In DNA, the CDR3 is TGTGCCAGCAGCACACGGACAGCGAACACCGGGGAGCTGTTTTTT. It is translated as CASSTRTANTGELFF.

The chain has TRBV5-1 and TRBJ1-2; TRBD1 agrees at 9 bases. V trimming: 1 base; J trimming: 4 bases; junction bases outside the gene matches: 5. The germline V gene has CDR1 SGHRS and CDR2 YFSETQ. This CDR3 spans 15 amino acids. The CDR3: CASSLSGQGFYGYTF. The CDR3 DNA follows: TGCGCCAGCAGCTTGTCGGGACAGGGCTTCTATGGCTACACCTTC. The full variable domain, rest sourced from reference TRBV5-1 and TRBJ1-2, is KAGVTQTPRYLIKTRGQQVTLSCSPISGHRSVSWYQQTPGQGLQFLFEYFSETQRNKGNFPGRFSGRQFSNSRSEMNVSTLELGDSALYLCASSLSGQGFYGYTFGSGTRLTVV.

This chain joins TRBV19 and TRBJ1-2, with unresolved D. CDR1 and CDR2 (germline): LNHDA, SQIVND (reference sequence). CDR3 length: 13 residues. The V gene lost 3 bases and the J gene lost 3 bases, with 8 bases spanning the gap. CDR3 sequence (DNA): TGTGCCAGTAGTATTTCGCAGGACTATGGCTACACCTTC. Translated: CASSISQDYGYTF.

The gene calls are TRBV7-8 and TRBJ2-3, with unresolved D. Trimming took off 6 bases at V and 2 bases at J, with 12 bases between the two ends. Per germline, CDR1 SGHVS and CDR2 FQNEAQ. This CDR3 has 14 residues. The DNA of the CDR3 is TGTGCCAGCAGGTTAAAAAGAATCACAGATACGCAGTATTTT. Protein sequence: CASRLKRITDTQYF.

The rearrangement links TRBV28 to TRBJ1-1; the D gene is possibly TRBD1 (6 bases). The CDR3 consists of 14 residues. Germline V lookup: CDR1 MDHEN, CDR2 SYDVKM. Trimming removed 5 bases at V and 2 bases at J, with 12 bases between. CDR3: CASSPDRRNTEAFF. The DNA for the CDR3 is TGTGCCAGCAGTCCGGACAGAAGAAACACTGAAGCTTTCTTT. Using reference TRBV28 and TRBJ1-1 for the parts outside the CDR3, the full variable domain is DVKVTQSSRYLVKRTGEKVFLECVQDMDHENMFWYRQDPGLGLRLIYFSYDVKMKEKGDIPEGYSVSREKKERFSLILESASTNQTSMYLCASSPDRRNTEAFFGQGTRLTVV.

The CDR3 spells CASSPRKSYSNQPQHF. Here the CDR3 DNA reads TGTGCCAGCAGTCCGAGGAAAAGTTACAGCAATCAGCCCCAGCATTTT. This sequence joins TRBV28 and TRBJ1-5; D uncertain. CDR1 MDHEN and CDR2 SYDVKM come from the germline V gene. Trimming stripped 5 bases from V and 1 base from J, with 15 bases between. CDR3 length equals 16 residues.

CDR3 DNA sequence: TGTGCCAGCAGTTACTTTGGGGGAGTAGTTGGCGGGGAGCTGTTTTTT. Its translation is CASSYFGGVVGGELFF. V is TRBV6-5 and J is TRBJ2-2; D may correspond to TRBD1 or TRBD2 (5 bases each). Germline V CDR1 and CDR2: MNHEY, SVGAGI. The CDR3 is made up of 16 amino acids. Trimming removed 1 base from V and 7 bases from J, with 16 bases in between.

The J gene is TRBJ1-1, the V gene TRBV4-1; the D gene is possibly TRBD1 (5 bases). This CDR3 is built from 15 residues. In germline, CDR1 is MGHRA, CDR2 YSYEKL. V dropped 1 base and J dropped 0 bases, with 9 bases sitting between them. CDR3 in amino acids: CASSQVEGLNTEAFF. CDR3 nucleotides: TGCGCCAGCAGCCAAGTGGAGGGACTGAACACTGAAGCTTTCTTT.

This sequence joins TRBV6-6 and TRBJ2-7; 7 nucleotides align to TRBD2. Per germline, CDR1 MNHNY and CDR2 SVGAGI (reference sequence). Germline trimming cut 2 bases from V and 11 bases from J; bases unmatched to any gene: 3. The CDR3 extends over 11 amino acids. The CDR3 DNA follows: TGTGCCAGCAGTTACGGGGGGGAAGAGTACTTC. As protein: CASSYGGEEYF.

This rearrangement joins TRBV4-3 to TRBJ2-1, with 8 bases lining up with TRBD2. Germline assignment: CDR1 LGHNA and CDR2 YSLEER. Trimming at V came to 4 bases and at J to 7 bases, leaving 3 bases not matched to a gene. The CDR3 extends over 13 amino acids. CDR3 sequence: CASSLIAGNEQFF. The CDR3 coding sequence is TGCGCCAGCAGCCTTATAGCGGGAAATGAGCAGTTCTTC.

The chain has TRBV5-1 and TRBJ2-1; 7 bases align to TRBD2. Germline loops: CDR1 SGHRS, CDR2 YFSETQ. Trimming at V came to 0 bases and at J to 4 bases, leaving 4 bases not matched to a gene. The CDR3 has 15 residues. The CDR3 DNA reads TGCGCCAGCAGCTTGGTGCCTAGCGGTTACAATGAGCAGTTCTTC. Its protein is CASSLVPSGYNEQFF. Together with reference TRBV5-1 and TRBJ2-1, the CDR3 gives the full variable domain: KAGVTQTPRYLIKTRGQQVTLSCSPISGHRSVSWYQQTPGQGLQFLFEYFSETQRNKGNFPGRFSGRQFSNSRSEMNVSTLELGDSALYLCASSLVPSGYNEQFFGPGTRLTVL.

The chain recombines TRBV27 with TRBJ1-2, with TRBD1 matching over 9 bases. With 8 bases clipped from V and 2 bases from J, the junction kept 3 bases outside the gene matches. The CDR3 totals 13 residues. Germline-derived CDR1 and CDR2 are MNHEY and SMNVEV (reference sequence). In DNA form, the CDR3 reads TGTGCCAGCCACAGGGGGCGCAACTATGGCTACACCTTC. Translation gives CASHRGRNYGYTF.

The rearrangement links TRBV19 to TRBJ1-1; D is unresolved. CDR1 and CDR2 from the germline V gene are LNHDA and SQIVND (reference sequence). This CDR3 has 14 residues. V dropped 3 bases and J dropped 1 base, with 9 bases sitting between them. CDR3 nucleotide sequence: TGTGCCAGTAGTATGTCCAGGTGGAACACTGAAGCTTTCTTT. Protein product: CASSMSRWNTEAFF.

The genes are TRBV4-3 and TRBJ1-2; tentative D call: TRBD1 (5 bases). CDR1 and CDR2 from the germline V gene are LGHNA and YSLEER. The CDR3 is 16 amino acids. V was pared by 0 bases and J by 4 bases, with 15 bases between. This chain's CDR3 is CASSQDRGRVGYGYTF. Written as DNA, the CDR3 is TGCGCCAGCAGCCAAGATCGAGGCAGGGTCGGCTATGGCTACACCTTC.

This clone was observed once. The rearrangement links TRBV28 to TRBJ1-2, with a tentative D call TRBD1 (5 bases). V lost 5 bases to trimming and J lost 2 bases, with 12 bases between them. The CDR3 covers 14 residues. The germline V gene has CDR1 MDHEN and CDR2 SYDVKM. The CDR3 DNA reads as TGTGCCAGCAGTCTCCCGGGGGGGAACTATGGCTACACCTTC. Its translation: CASSLPGGNYGYTF.

J is TRBJ1-5 and V is TRBV11-2; unclear D gene. This CDR3 has 14 residues. Germline CDR1 reads SGHAT; CDR2 reads FQNNGV. The germline V and J ends were trimmed by 0 bases and 9 bases, with 12 bases remaining between them. The CDR3 protein is CASSLDLFGGPQHF. The CDR3 bases are TGTGCCAGCAGCTTAGATCTTTTTGGTGGGCCCCAGCATTTT.

The gene calls are TRBV11-2 and TRBJ2-5; D remains ambiguous. The germline CDR1 and CDR2 sequences are SGHAT and FQNNGV. V dropped 2 bases and J dropped 5 bases, with 3 bases sitting between them. The length of the CDR3 is 11 residues. CDR3 coding DNA: TGTGCCAGCAGCTTAACGGAGACCCAGTACTTC. Translated, it gives CASSLTETQYF. Supplemented by reference TRBV11-2 and TRBJ2-5, the full variable domain reads EAGVAQSPRYKIIEKRQSVAFWCNPISGHATLYWYQQILGQGPKLLIQFQNNGVVDDSQLPKDRFSAERLKGVDSTLKIQPAKLEDSAVYLCASSLTETQYFGPGTRLLVL.

The genes are TRBV7-9 and TRBJ1-1; the D gene is possibly TRBD1 (6 bases). V lost 6 bases, J lost 1 base, and 12 bases lay in between. CDR1 is SEHNR, CDR2 FQNEAQ, per germline (reference sequence). There are 14 residues in the CDR3. CDR3 in DNA: TGTGCCAGCAGTTGGATGGGGGCGAACACTGAAGCTTTCTTT. It specifies CASSWMGANTEAFF.

Worth noting for this clone: Other DNA sequences from this sample encode an identical CDR3 as well. The V and J genes are TRBV7-9 and TRBJ2-1; no reliable D call. The V end lost 6 bases, the J end lost 3 bases, and 9 bases lay between the germline ends. This CDR3 contains 13 residues. CDR1 is SEHNR, CDR2 FQNEAQ, per germline (reference sequence). DNA of the CDR3: TGTGCCAGCAGTTTCGGAATCTACAATGAGCAGTTCTTC. Translating it yields CASSFGIYNEQFF.

The chain couples TRBV6-4 to TRBJ2-1; D is unresolved. The CDR3 extends over 13 amino acids. Per germline, CDR1 MRHNA and CDR2 SNTAGT. The V and J ends lost 3 bases and 3 bases respectively, with 6 bases between them. In DNA, the CDR3 is TGTGCCAGCAGTGAATCGATCTACAATGAGCAGTTCTTC. This encodes CASSESIYNEQFF.

The V gene is TRBV6-5, the J gene TRBJ2-7; 9 bases are a match to TRBD1. The length of the CDR3 is 15 residues. In germline, CDR1 is MNHEY, CDR2 SVGAGI. J was trimmed by 6 bases and V by 7 bases; bases with no gene match: 13. CDR3 sequence: CASKGLGQGLTEQYF. For the CDR3, the DNA is TGTGCCAGCAAGGGCCTGGGACAGGGCTTGACCGAGCAGTACTTC.

A remark on this clone: Distinct nucleotide sequences in the sample also encode this CDR3. This chain links TRBV27 with TRBJ1-2; possibly TRBD1 for D (5 bases). Per germline, CDR1 MNHEY and CDR2 SMNVEV (reference sequence). V was cut by 2 bases and J by 3 bases, with 10 bases left in between. The CDR3 has 14 amino acids. CDR3: CASSLNGGDYGYTF. The CDR3 DNA follows: TGTGCCAGCAGTTTAAATGGGGGTGACTATGGCTACACCTTC.

This chain connects TRBV11-2 to TRBJ2-1, with D unclear. CDR3 length equals 17 residues. The V gene lost 11 bases and the J gene lost 4 bases, with 27 bases spanning the gap. The germline V gene has CDR1 SGHAT and CDR2 FQNNGV. Written as DNA, the CDR3 is TGTGCCTCTTTGACGGCAGGCCGACCCGAAGCTTACAATGAGCAGTTCTTC. Encoded protein: CASLTAGRPEAYNEQFF.

The V gene is TRBV5-6, the J gene TRBJ1-3; D unresolved. The CDR3 totals 13 residues. The germline V and J ends were trimmed by 5 bases and 7 bases, with 13 bases remaining between them. Germline loops: CDR1 SGHDT, CDR2 YYEEEE. Here the CDR3 reads CASRSLARNTIYF. In DNA, the CDR3 is TGTGCCAGCAGGTCCCTGGCTCGGAACACCATATATTTT. Based on the CDR3 plus reference TRBV5-6 and TRBJ1-3, the full variable domain is DAGVTQSPTHLIKTRGQQVTLRCSPKSGHDTVSWYQQALGQGPQFIFQYYEEEERQRGNFPDRFSGHQFPNYSSELNVNALLLGDSALYLCASRSLARNTIYFGEGSWLTVV.